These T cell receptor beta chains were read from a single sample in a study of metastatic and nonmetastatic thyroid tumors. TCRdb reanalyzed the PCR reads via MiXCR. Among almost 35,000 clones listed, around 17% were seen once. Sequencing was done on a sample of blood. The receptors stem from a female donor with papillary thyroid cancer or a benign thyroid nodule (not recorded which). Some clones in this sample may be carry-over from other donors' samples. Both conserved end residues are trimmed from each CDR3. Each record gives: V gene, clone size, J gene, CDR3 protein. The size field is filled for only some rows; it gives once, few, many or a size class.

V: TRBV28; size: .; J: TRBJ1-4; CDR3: VSSLPSGNYNEKLF
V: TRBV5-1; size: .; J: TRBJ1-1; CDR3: ASSLVVRGAETF
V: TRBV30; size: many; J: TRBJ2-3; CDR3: AWSVQEADTQY
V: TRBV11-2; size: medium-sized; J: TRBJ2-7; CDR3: ASSDWTGTYEQY
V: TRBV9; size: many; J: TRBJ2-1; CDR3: ASSVDRQYNEQF
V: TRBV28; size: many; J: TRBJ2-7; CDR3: ASSIIAGSPYEQY
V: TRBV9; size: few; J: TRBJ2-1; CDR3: ASSVNEQF
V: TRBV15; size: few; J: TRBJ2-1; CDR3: ATSSGQGPYNEQF
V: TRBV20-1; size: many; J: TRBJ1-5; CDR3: STRRGSGDQPQH
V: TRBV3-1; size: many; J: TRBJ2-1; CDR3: ASSPVAGGVNYEQF
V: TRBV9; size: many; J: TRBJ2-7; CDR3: ASSAGGSGVFTYEQY
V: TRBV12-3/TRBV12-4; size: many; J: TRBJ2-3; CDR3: ASRNPGLRDTDTQY
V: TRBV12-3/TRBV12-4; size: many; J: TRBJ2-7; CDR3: ASSGDSSRYEQY
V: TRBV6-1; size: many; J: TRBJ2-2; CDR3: ASEDREAGELF
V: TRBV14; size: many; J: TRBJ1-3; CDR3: ASSHLTGDSGNTIY
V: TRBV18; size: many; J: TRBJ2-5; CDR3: ASSGASGRDLETQY
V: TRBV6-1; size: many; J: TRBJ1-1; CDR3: ATQGLNTEAF
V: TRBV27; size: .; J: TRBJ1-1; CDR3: ASSRQGDYTEAF
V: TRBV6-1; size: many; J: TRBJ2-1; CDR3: AGTSGYNEQF
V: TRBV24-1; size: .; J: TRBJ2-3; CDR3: ASSELTTESSTDTQY
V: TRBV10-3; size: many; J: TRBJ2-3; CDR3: AISEVLAGGTDTQY
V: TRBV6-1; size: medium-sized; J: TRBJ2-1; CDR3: ASSLSEGGYNEQF
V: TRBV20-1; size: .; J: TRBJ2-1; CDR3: SVGTSGRAFSSYNEQF
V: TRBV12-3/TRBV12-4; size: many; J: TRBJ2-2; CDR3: ASSPDRSNTGELF
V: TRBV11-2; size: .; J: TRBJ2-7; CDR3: ASSPRGRVTYEQY
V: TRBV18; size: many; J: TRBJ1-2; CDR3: ASSATDSFIFNYGYT
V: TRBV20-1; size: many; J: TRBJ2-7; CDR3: RAKGQVAYEQY
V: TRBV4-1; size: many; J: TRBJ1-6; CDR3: ASSLSGGTGLNSPLH
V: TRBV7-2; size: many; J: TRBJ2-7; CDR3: ASSVPSGITYEQY
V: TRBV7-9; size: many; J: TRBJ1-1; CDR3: ASSKTGGYTEAF
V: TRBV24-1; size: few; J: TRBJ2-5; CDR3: ATSDSNRPRQETQY
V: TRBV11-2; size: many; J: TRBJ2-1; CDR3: ASSLTPGAAEQF
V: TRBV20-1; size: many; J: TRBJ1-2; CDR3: SARDMGRDSYT
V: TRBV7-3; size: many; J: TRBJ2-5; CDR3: ASSLGPRGETQY
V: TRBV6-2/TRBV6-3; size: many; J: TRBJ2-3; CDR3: ASSGTSGTDTQY
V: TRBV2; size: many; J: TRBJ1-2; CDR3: ASRVQAGGYGYT
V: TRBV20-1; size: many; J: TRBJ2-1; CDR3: SARPSLRVADNEQF
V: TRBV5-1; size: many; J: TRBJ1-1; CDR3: ASSLGGQGGTEAF
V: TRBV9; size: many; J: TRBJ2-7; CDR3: ASSPPGQGMVEQY
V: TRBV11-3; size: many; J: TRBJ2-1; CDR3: ASSSRLAGFSEQF
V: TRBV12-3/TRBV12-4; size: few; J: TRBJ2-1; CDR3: ASSPLARPTFIDEQF
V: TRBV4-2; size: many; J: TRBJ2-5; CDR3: ASSQDLGGETQY
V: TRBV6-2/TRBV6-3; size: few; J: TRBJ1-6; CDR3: ASSNVYTLH
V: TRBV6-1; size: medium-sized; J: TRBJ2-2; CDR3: ASSEAGDTGELF
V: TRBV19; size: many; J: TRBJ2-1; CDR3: ASSDPGLGHNEQF
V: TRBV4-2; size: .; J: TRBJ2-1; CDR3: ASSPKKTSGSGSEQF
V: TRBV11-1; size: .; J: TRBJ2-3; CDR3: ASSLALAVEEFWADTQY
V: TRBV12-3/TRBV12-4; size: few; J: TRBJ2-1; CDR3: ASSSGWTGGHNEQF
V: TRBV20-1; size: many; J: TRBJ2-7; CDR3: SATGTSDIEQY
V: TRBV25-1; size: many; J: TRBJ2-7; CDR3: ASRAQASYEQY
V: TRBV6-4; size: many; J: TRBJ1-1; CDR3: ASRASPGGADKAF
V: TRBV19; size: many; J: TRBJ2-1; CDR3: ASSFGFRGSYNEQF
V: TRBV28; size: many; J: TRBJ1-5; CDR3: ASGWTGRPNQPQH